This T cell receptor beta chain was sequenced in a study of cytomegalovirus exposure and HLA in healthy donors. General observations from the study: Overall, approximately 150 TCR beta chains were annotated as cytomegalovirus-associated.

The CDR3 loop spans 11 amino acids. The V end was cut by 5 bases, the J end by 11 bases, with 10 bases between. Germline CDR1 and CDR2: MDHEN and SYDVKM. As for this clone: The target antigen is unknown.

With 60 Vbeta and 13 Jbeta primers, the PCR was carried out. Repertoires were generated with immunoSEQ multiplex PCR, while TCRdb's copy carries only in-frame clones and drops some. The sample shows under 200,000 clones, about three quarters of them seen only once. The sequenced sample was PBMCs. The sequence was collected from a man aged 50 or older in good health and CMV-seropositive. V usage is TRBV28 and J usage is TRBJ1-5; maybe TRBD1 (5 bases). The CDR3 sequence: CASSPRGAQHF. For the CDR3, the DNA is TGTGCCAGCAGTCCCCGGGGGGCCCAGCATTTT. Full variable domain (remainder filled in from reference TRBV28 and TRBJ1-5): DVKVTQSSRYLVKRTGEKVFLECVQDMDHENMFWYRQDPGLGLRLIYFSYDVKMKEKGDIPEGYSVSREKKERFSLILESASTNQTSMYLCASSPRGAQHFGDGTRLSIL.